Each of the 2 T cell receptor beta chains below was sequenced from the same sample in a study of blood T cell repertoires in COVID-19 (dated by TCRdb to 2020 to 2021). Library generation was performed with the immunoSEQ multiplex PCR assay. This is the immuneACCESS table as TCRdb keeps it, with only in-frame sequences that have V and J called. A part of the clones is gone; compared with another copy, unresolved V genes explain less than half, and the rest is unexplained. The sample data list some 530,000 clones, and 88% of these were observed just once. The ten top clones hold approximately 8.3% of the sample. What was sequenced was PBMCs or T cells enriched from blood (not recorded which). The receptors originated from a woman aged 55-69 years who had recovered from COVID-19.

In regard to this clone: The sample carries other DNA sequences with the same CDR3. The CDR3, as DNA: TGTGCCAGCAGCTCTACTAGCACAGATACGCAGTATTTT. Its protein is CASSSTSTDTQYF. The genes are TRBV7-8 and TRBJ2-3, with D unclear. Germline CDR1 SGHVS, CDR2 FQNEAQ. CDR3 length equals 13 residues. Trimming shortened V by 4 bases and J by 0 bases, and 5 bases separated the two germline ends.

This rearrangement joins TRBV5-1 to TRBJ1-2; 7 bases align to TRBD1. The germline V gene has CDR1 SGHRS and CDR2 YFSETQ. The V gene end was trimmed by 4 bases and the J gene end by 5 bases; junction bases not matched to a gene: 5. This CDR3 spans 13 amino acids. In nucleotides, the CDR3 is TGCGCCAGCAGCCCAGAGACAGGGTATGGCTACACCTTC. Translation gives CASSPETGYGYTF.